This note documents a single TCR beta chain sequence. It has no known antigen specificity. No qualities accompany the bases; no much larger clone lies one base away. From the cysteine up to the phenylalanine, the CDR3 has a length of 14 residues. The read is trimmed to its CDR3 DNA, 42 bases read in frame from base 1. The V and J ends are trimmed by 4 bases and 6 bases, leaving 16 bases between them. For CDR1 and CDR2, the germline V gene lists SGHRS and YFSETQ. This specimen's time point label, per the study, means: baseline before first vaccination. Vaccinee samples were obtained from the UK trials COV001 and COV002, which included a single-blind randomized controlled phase 2/3 trial of AZD1222 (ChAdOx1 nCoV-19) in healthy adults. For TCRbeta chain sequencing, PBMC samples from trial participants were taken at day 0 and at day 28 after the second dose. This sample was included in a study of T cell responses to AZD1222 COVID-19 vaccine (dated by TCRdb to the early 2020s). Regarding the research as a whole: AZD1222 recipients given second doses at about 4 weeks or at about 12 weeks were pooled, since spike-specific TCR depth and breadth were not found to differ between the two schedules. Trial participants were enrolled into age subgroups of 18-55, 56-69 and 70-plus years, which contained 148, 28 and 57 TCR-sequenced participants, respectively. A total of approximately 250 trial participants underwent TCR sequencing, of whom about 200 had received two doses of AZD1222 and around 25 had received two doses of the MenACWY control vaccine.

The investigation overall reported the following: No day 14 peak-response samples were available, so repertoires were characterized only after the peak T cell response. CD4 TCRs associated with the vaccine covered the entire spike protein, and the dominant responses were in regions 160-218 and 743-854. In the small 56-69-year group, the increase in depth fell short of significance, most likely because of low power. Epitopes outside the regions mutated in the B.1.351 and B.1.1.7 variants were reportedly recognized by nearly half of the unique spike-specific TCRs. Participants were mostly white British, with more females than males. The authors suggested clonal diversity may have been underestimated. After two AZD1222 doses, both the breadth and the depth of spike-specific TCRs were significantly higher than at day 0 and than in MenACWY recipients. Conclusions about previously exposed vaccinees are limited, since just a handful of AZD1222 recipients were seropositive for SARS-CoV-2 at baseline.

The CDR3 regions of human TCRbeta chains were analyzed by immunosequencing. On the authors' methods: Repertoire TCRs were matched against a reference library of SARS-CoV-2-specific TCRs generated with the MIRA antigen-specificity platform. Breadth was defined as the fraction of unique TCRs that were SARS-CoV-2-associated, and depth was defined as the fraction of total T cells that were SARS-CoV-2-associated. Each spike-specific TCR was assigned to its reactive spike region and to a CD4 or CD8 class using the MIRA data. Log10-transformed breadth and depth values were compared by one-way ANOVA with Sidak's multiple comparisons tests. The immuneACCESS repertoire file appears here via TCRdb, limited to in-frame rearrangements. These files lack a portion of the clones; in checked studies, under half of the deficit traces to unresolved V genes, and the cause of the others is not known. D and trimming were read from the DNA, whereas the V and J calls and clone size are those reported in that table. For this sample there are approximately 150,000 clones; roughly nine tenths appear just once. Under 2.5% of the sample lies in the top ten.

This receptor was obtained from an adult in good health. The sequence joins TRBV5-1 to TRBJ1-1, with no D gene named confidently. The sample was peripheral blood, taken on day 0 of AZD1222 vaccination. The DNA reads TGCGCCAGCAGCCTGGACGGGCTAGGGTCTGAAGCTTTCTTT. It translates as CASSLDGLGSEAFF.